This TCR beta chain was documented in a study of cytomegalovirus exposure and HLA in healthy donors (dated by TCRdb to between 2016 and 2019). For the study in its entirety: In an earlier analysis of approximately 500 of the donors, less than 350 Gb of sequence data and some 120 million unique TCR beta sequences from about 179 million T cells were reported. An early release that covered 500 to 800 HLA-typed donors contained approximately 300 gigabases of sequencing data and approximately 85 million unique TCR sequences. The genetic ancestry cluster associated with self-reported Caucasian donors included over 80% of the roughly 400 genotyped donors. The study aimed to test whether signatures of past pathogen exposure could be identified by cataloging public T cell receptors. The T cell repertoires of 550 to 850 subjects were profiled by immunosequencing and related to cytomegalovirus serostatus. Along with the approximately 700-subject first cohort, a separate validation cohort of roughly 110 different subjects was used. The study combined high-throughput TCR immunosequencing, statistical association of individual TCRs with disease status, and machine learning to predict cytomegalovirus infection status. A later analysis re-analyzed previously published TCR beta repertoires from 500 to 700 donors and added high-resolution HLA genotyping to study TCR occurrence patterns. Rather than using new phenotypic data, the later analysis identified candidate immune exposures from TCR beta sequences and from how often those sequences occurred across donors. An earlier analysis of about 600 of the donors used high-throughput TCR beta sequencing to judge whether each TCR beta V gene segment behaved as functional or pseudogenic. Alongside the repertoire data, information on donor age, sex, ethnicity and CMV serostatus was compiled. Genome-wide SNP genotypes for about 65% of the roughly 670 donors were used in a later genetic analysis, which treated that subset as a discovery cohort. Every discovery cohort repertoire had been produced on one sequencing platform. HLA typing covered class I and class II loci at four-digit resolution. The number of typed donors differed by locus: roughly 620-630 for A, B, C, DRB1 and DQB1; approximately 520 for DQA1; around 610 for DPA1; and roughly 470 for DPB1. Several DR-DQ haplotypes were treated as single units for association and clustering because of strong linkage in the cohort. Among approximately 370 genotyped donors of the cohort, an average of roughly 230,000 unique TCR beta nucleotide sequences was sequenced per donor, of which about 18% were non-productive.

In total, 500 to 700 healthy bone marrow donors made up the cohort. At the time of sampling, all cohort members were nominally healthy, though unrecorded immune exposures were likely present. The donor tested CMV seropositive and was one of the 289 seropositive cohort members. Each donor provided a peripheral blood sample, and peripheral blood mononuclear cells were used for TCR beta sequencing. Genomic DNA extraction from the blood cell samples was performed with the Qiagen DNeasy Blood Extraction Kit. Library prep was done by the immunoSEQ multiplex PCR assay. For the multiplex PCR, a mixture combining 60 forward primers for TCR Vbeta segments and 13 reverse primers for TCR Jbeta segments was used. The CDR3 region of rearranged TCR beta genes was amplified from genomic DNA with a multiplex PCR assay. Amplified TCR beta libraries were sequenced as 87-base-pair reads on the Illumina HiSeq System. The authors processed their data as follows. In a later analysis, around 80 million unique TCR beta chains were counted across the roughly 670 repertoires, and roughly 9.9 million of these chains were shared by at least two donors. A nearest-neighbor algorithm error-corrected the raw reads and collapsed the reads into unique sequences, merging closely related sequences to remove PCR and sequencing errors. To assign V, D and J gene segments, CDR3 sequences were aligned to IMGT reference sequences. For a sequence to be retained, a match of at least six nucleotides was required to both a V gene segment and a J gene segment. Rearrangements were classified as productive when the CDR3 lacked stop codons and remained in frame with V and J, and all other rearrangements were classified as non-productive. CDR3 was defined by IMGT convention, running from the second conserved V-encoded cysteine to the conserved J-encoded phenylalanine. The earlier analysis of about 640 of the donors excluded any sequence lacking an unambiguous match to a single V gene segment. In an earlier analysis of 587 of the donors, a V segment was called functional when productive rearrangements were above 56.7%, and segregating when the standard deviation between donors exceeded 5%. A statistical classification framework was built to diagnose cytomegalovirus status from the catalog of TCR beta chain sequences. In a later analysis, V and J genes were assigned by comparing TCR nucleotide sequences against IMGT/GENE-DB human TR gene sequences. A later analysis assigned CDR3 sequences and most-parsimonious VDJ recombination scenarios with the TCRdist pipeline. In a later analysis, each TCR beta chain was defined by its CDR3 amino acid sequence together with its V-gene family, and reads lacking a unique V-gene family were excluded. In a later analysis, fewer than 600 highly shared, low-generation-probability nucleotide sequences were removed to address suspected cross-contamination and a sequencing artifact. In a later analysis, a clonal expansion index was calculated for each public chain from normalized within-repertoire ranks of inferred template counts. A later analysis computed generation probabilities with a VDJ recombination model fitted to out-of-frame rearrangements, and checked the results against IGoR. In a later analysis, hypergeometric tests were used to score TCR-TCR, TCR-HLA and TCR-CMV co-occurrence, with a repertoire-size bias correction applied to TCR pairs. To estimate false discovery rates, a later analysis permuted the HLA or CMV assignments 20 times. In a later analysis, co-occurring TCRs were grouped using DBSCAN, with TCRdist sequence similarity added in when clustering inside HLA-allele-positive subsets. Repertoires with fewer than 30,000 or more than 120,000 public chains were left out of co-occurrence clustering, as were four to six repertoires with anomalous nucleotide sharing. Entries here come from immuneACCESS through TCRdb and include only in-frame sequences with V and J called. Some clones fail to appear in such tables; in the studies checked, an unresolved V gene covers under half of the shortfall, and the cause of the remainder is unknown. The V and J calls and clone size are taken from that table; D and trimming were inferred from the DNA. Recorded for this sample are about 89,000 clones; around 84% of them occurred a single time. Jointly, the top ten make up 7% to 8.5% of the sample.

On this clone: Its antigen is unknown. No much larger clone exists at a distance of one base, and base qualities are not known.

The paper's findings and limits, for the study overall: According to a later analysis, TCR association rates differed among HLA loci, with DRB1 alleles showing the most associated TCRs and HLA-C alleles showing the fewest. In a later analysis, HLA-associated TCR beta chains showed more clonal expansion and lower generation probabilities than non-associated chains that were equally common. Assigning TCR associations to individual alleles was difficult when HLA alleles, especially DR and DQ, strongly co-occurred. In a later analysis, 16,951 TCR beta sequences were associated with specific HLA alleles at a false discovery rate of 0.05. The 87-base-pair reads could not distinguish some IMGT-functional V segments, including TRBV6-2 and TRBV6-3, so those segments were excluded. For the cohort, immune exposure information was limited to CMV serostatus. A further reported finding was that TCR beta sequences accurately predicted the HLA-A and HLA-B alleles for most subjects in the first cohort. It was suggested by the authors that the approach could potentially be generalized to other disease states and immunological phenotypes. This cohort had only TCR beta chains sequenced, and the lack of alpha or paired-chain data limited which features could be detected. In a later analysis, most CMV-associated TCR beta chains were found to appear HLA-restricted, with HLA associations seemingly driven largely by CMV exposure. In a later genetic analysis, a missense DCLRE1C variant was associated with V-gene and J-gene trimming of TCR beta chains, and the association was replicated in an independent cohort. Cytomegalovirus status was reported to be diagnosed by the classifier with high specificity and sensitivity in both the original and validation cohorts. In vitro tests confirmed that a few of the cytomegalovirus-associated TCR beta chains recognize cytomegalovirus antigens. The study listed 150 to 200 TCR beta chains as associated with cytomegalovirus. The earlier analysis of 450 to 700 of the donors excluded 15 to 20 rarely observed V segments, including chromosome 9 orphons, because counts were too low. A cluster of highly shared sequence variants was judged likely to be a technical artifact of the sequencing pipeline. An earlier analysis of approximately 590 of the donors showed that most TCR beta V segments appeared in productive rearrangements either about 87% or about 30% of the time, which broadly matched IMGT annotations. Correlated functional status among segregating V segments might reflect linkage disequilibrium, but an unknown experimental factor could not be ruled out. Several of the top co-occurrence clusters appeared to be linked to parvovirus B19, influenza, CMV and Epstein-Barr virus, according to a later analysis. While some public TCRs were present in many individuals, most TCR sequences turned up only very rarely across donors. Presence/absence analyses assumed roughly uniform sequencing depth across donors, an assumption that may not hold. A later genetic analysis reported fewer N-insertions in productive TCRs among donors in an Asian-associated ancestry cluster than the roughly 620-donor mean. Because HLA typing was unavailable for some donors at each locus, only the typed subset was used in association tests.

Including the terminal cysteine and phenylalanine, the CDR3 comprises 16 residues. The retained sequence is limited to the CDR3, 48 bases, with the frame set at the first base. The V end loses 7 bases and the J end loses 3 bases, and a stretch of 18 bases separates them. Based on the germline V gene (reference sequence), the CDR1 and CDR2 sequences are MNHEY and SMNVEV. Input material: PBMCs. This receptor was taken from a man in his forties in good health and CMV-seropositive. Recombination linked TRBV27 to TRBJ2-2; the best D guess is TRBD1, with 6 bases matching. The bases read TGTGCCAGCAAAAGAAAGGATGACAGGCACACCGGGGAGCTGTTTTTT. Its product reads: CASKRKDDRHTGELFF.